One and the same sample provided the 9 T cell receptor beta chains below, sequenced in a study of T-cell reconstitution after alpha-beta-depleted transplantation in children. Preparation of the TCRbeta library involved a method that used unique molecular identifiers. One entry per CDR3 protein, called by TCRdb with MiXCR from the PCR reads. The sample carries hundreds of thousands of distinct CDR3 sequences, approximately 12% recorded once. The specimen was PBMCs, mostly from graft donor cells, collected 360 days after TCRalphabeta/CD19-depleted stem cell transplant. Every receptor here comes from a male patient between 5 and 17 years old who had a stem cell transplant for acute myeloid leukemia, so the T cells may come from the graft donor.

This rearrangement joins TRBV6-2 or TRBV6-3 to TRBJ1-1; the D gene is possibly TRBD1 (6 bases). The germline V gene has CDR1 MNHEY and CDR2 SVGEGT. This CDR3 spans 18 amino acids. Between the trimmed V and J ends, which lost 5 bases and 0 bases, there was a span of 22 bases. This CDR3 reads CASSRGAEALWVNTEAFF. The DNA of the CDR3 is TGTGCCAGCAGTAGGGGGGCGGAGGCGCTTTGGGTGAACACTGAAGCTTTCTTT.

This clonotype occurred a few times. The rearrangement joins TRBV5-1 to TRBJ1-4; weak D call: TRBD1 (5 bases). Looked up from germline, CDR1 is SGHRS and CDR2 is YFSETQ. V gave up 2 bases and J gave up 8 bases, with 13 bases separating them. The CDR3 runs 14 residues. CDR3 nucleotides: TGCGCCAGCAGCTTTAGAGGGGAGCGGGAAAAACTGTTTTTT. It yields the protein CASSFRGEREKLFF.

V is TRBV12-3 or TRBV12-4 and J is TRBJ2-7, with 12 bases lining up with TRBD1. The J segment lost 4 bases and the V segment lost 6 bases, leaving 10 bases of the junction unmatched. The CDR3 sequence is 16 residues long. The CDR3 protein is CASRRDRGLLRYEQYF. CDR3 nucleotides: TGTGCCAGCAGAAGGGACAGGGGGCTTCTCAGGTACGAGCAGTACTTC.

This clonotype was seen a few times. The J gene is TRBJ2-3, the V gene TRBV10-3; tentatively, D is TRBD2 (7 bases). Germline lookup yields CDR1 ENHRY and CDR2 SYGVKD. Trimming took off 6 bases at V and 5 bases at J, with 12 bases between the two ends. The CDR3 totals 13 residues. CDR3 sequence (DNA): TGTGCCATCAGAGGGGGGGCAGAAGATACGCAGTATTTT. Its translation: CAIRGGAEDTQYF.

Comments on this clonotype: The junction and the germline gene differ at one end; a read error may be behind it. This sequence joins TRBV28 and TRBJ2-7; 12 bases are shared with TRBD2. The CDR3 extends over 17 amino acids. Germline V gives CDR1 MDHEN, CDR2 SYDVKM. The CDR3 protein is CAISGPRGLAGRYEQYF. The CDR3 DNA reads as TGTGCCATCAGTGGACCCCGAGGACTAGCGGGGCGCTACGAGCAGTACTTC.

This clonotype showed up just a few times. The chain has TRBV7-9 and TRBJ2-5; 9 nucleotides line up with TRBD1. Losses at the gene ends were 5 bases for V and 7 bases for J; bases not matched to a gene: 17. The CDR3 length is 17 residues. In germline, CDR1 is SEHNR, CDR2 FQNEAQ (reference sequence). CDR3 residues: CASSARTGDRASGTQYF. DNA for the CDR3: TGTGCCAGCAGCGCCAGGACAGGGGATCGGGCGAGCGGGACCCAGTACTTC. Full variable domain (rest looked up from reference TRBV7-9 and TRBJ2-5): DTGVSQNPRHKITKRGQNVTFRCDPISEHNRLYWYRQTLGQGPEFLTYFQNEAQLEKSRLLSDRFSAERPKGSFSTLEIQRTEQGDSAMYLCASSARTGDRASGTQYFGPGTRLLVL.

Ten or more counts support this clonotype. This chain uses TRBV28 with TRBJ2-5; tentatively, D is TRBD1 (5 bases). Trimming took 5 bases from V and 2 from J, leaving 21 bases between them. Per germline, CDR1 MDHEN and CDR2 SYDVKM. The CDR3 contains 17 residues. The CDR3: CASSHIRPLREQETQYF. CDR3 nucleotide sequence: TGTGCCAGCAGTCACATTCGGCCCCTCAGGGAACAAGAGACCCAGTACTTC.

This clonotype was seen many times. This chain links TRBV6-5 with TRBJ2-1; the match to TRBD1 covers 7 bases. Trimming cost V 6 bases and J 1 base; bases outside gene matches: 9. This CDR3 comprises 16 residues. Germline loops: CDR1 MNHEY, CDR2 SVGAGI. The CDR3 is CASRSDHRGSYNEQFF. CDR3 nucleotide sequence: TGTGCCAGCAGGTCCGACCACAGGGGATCCTACAATGAGCAGTTCTTC.

V and J are TRBV20-1 and TRBJ1-1, with 7 bases identical to TRBD1. This CDR3 spans 17 amino acids. Per germline, CDR1 DFQATT and CDR2 SNEGSKA (reference sequence). The junction had 17 bases not matched to a gene; V was cut back by 6 bases and J by 1 base. CDR3 residues: CSAPDRLRESRNTEAFF. The CDR3 region has the DNA TGCAGTGCCCCGGACAGGCTGAGAGAATCAAGGAACACTGAAGCTTTCTTT.